The rows below give T cell receptor beta chains drawn from one sample of a study of vaccination effects on CD4 cells after COVID-19. Repertoires were generated with immunoSEQ multiplex PCR, while TCRdb's copy carries only in-frame clones and drops some. The table includes approximately 45,000 clones, 60% to 85% detected once. Their recognized antigens are unknown. This specimen consisted of CD4+ T cells from PBMCs cultured without peptide, obtained before COVID-19 vaccination. These receptors were collected from a human donor who had a prior SARS-CoV-2 infection. The conserved cysteine and the conserved F or W are not part of the CDR3 here. Fields, in order: J gene, V gene, D gene, CDR3 protein. The D gene is left open where the match is weak.

J gene: TRBJ2-1
V gene: TRBV21-1
D gene: NA
CDR3 protein: ASRAPTGREGNEQF

J gene: TRBJ1-1
V gene: TRBV15
D gene: TRBD1
CDR3 protein: ATSRDTTGAMGTEAF

J gene: TRBJ2-1
V gene: TRBV9
D gene: NA
CDR3 protein: ASSVVGAAYNEQF

J gene: TRBJ2-1
V gene: TRBV27
D gene: NA
CDR3 protein: ASSFSSSYNEQF

J gene: TRBJ2-2
V gene: TRBV7-9
D gene: TRBD2
CDR3 protein: ASSLGVSGSIDTGELF

J gene: TRBJ1-1
V gene: TRBV7-9
D gene: NA
CDR3 protein: ASSPRGSGTEAF

J gene: TRBJ2-1
V gene: TRBV18
D gene: NA
CDR3 protein: ASSRGVDSYNEQF

J gene: TRBJ2-1
V gene: TRBV5-1
D gene: NA
CDR3 protein: ASSGERQTNEQF

J gene: TRBJ1-1
V gene: TRBV6-5
D gene: NA
CDR3 protein: ASSYGTLNTEAF

J gene: TRBJ1-6
V gene: TRBV30
D gene: NA
CDR3 protein: AWTAGTGFRSYNSPLH

J gene: TRBJ1-2
V gene: TRBV2
D gene: TRBD1
CDR3 protein: ASSLIPTGQGDYGYT

J gene: TRBJ1-6
V gene: TRBV5-4
D gene: TRBD1
CDR3 protein: ASRPGTANSPLH

J gene: TRBJ2-3
V gene: TRBV18
D gene: NA
CDR3 protein: ASSPWDTSTDTQY

J gene: TRBJ1-5
V gene: TRBV19
D gene: NA
CDR3 protein: ASSIIGLKPNQPQH

J gene: TRBJ1-1
V gene: TRBV11-2
D gene: NA
CDR3 protein: ASSFLPQGRTEAF

J gene: TRBJ2-7
V gene: TRBV15
D gene: NA
CDR3 protein: ATSTEGPGPYEQY

J gene: TRBJ2-7
V gene: TRBV5-1
D gene: TRBD2
CDR3 protein: ASSSASGSYEQY

J gene: TRBJ2-1
V gene: TRBV27
D gene: NA
CDR3 protein: ASSFGLAGNEQF

J gene: TRBJ2-3
V gene: TRBV24-1
D gene: TRBD2
CDR3 protein: ATTPGGSTDTQY

J gene: TRBJ2-2
V gene: TRBV15
D gene: TRBD2
CDR3 protein: ATSRGLAGNGELF

J gene: TRBJ1-6
V gene: TRBV12-2
D gene: NA
CDR3 protein: ASRFTGVGNSPLH

J gene: TRBJ1-5
V gene: TRBV6-5
D gene: TRBD1
CDR3 protein: ASKKRDRDGQPQH

J gene: TRBJ2-4
V gene: TRBV7-2
D gene: TRBD1
CDR3 protein: ASSSYRDSPIQY

J gene: TRBJ1-6
V gene: TRBV3-1/TRBV3-2
D gene: TRBD1
CDR3 protein: ASSRGQLNSPLH

J gene: TRBJ2-7
V gene: TRBV4-1
D gene: NA
CDR3 protein: ASSQQTGTPYEQY

J gene: TRBJ2-3
V gene: TRBV9
D gene: NA
CDR3 protein: ASSGQNTDTQY

J gene: TRBJ1-2
V gene: TRBV3-1/TRBV3-2
D gene: NA
CDR3 protein: ASSALGGENGYT

J gene: TRBJ1-5
V gene: TRBV2
D gene: NA
CDR3 protein: ASSEGGYSNQPQH

J gene: TRBJ2-6
V gene: TRBV30
D gene: NA
CDR3 protein: AWNSLSGANVLT

J gene: TRBJ1-5
V gene: TRBV10-2
D gene: NA
CDR3 protein: ASSESIAYPQPQH

J gene: TRBJ1-3
V gene: TRBV19
D gene: NA
CDR3 protein: ASSRSYYSGNTIY

J gene: TRBJ2-5
V gene: TRBV18
D gene: NA
CDR3 protein: ASSSNQETQY

J gene: TRBJ2-3
V gene: TRBV19
D gene: NA
CDR3 protein: ASSITGGTLMGDTQY

J gene: TRBJ1-1
V gene: TRBV6-5
D gene: TRBD1
CDR3 protein: ASSTDRGGVTEAF

J gene: TRBJ1-6
V gene: TRBV30
D gene: NA
CDR3 protein: AWSATLGDSPLH

J gene: TRBJ1-2
V gene: TRBV18
D gene: TRBD1
CDR3 protein: ASSRGTGLDYGYT

J gene: TRBJ2-1
V gene: TRBV16
D gene: TRBD1
CDR3 protein: ASSQYEQGIVNEQF

J gene: TRBJ1-1
V gene: TRBV6-5
D gene: NA
CDR3 protein: ASRHRGSAF

J gene: TRBJ1-1
V gene: TRBV5-1
D gene: NA
CDR3 protein: ASNSGAGTEAF

J gene: TRBJ2-1
V gene: TRBV5-1
D gene: TRBD2
CDR3 protein: ASSSTTSGNNEQF

J gene: TRBJ1-3
V gene: TRBV15
D gene: TRBD1
CDR3 protein: ATSRGTGEAGNTIY